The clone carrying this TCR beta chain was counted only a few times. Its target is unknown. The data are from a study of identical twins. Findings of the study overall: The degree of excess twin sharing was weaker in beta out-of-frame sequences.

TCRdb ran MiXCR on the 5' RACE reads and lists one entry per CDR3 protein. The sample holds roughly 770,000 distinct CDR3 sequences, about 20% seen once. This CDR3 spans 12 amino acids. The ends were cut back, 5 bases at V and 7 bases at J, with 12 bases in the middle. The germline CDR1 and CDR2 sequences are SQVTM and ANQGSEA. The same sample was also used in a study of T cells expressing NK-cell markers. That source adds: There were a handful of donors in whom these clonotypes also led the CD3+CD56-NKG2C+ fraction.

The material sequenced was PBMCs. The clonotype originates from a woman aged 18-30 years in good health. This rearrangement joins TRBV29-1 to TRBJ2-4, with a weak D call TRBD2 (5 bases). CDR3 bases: TGCAGCGTTCGAGGGCTTCGGAACATTCAGTACTTC. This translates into CSVRGLRNIQYF.